This T cell receptor (beta chain) was captured in a study of OX40 agonist ivuxolimab in advanced cancers. Findings of the study overall: Specificity for antigen went undetermined in the expanded peripheral T cells.

Repertoires were generated with immunoSEQ multiplex PCR, while TCRdb's copy carries only in-frame clones and drops some. This sample has tens of thousands of clones, with about 86% found just once. CDR3 size: 11 residues. Germline loops: CDR1 SEHNR, CDR2 FQNEAQ (reference sequence). V lost 4 bases and J 2 bases, leaving 3 bases between the germline ends. About this clone itself: Its antigen is unknown.

Source: CD4+ or CD8+ T cells sorted from blood, taken in a trial of the OX40 agonist ivuxolimab. This sequence originates from an adult with an advanced solid tumor such as melanoma, head and neck, liver or kidney cancer. This chain links TRBV7-9 with TRBJ2-7; D not certain. This chain's CDR3 is CASSSTYEQYF. DNA of the CDR3: TGTGCCAGCAGCTCAACCTACGAGCAGTACTTC.